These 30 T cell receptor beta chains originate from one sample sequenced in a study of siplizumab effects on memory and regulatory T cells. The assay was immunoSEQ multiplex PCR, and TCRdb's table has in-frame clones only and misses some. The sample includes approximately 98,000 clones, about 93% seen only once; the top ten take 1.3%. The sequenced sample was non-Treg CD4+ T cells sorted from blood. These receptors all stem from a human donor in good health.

CDR3 nucleotide sequence: TGCGCCAGCAGCTTGGGCGCAGGTACCTACGAGCAGTACTTC. It is translated as CASSLGAGTYEQYF. The J gene is TRBJ2-7, the V gene TRBV5-1; no firm D call. The CDR3 has 14 residues. V lost 0 bases and J lost 2, with 9 bases in between. Germline CDR1 and CDR2: SGHRS and YFSETQ.

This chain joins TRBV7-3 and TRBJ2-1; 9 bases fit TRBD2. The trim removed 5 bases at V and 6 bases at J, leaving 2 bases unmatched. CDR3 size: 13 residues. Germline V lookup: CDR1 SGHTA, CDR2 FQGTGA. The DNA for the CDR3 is TGTGCCAGCAGCGAGACTAGCGGCAATGAGCAGTTCTTC. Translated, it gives CASSETSGNEQFF.

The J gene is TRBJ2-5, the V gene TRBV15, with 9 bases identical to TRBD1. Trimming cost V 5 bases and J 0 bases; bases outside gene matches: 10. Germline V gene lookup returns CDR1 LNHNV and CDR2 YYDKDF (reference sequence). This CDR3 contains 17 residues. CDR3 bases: TGTGCCACCAGCTCAAACCGACAGGGGGGAAACCAAGAGACCCAGTACTTC. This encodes CATSSNRQGGNQETQYF.

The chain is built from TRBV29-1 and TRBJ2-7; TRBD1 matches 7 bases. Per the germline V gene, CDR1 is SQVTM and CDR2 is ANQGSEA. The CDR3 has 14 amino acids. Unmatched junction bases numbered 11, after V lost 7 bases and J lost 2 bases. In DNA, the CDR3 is TGCAGCGGTACCGGGGACAGAAGACCCTACGAGCAGTACTTC. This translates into CSGTGDRRPYEQYF.

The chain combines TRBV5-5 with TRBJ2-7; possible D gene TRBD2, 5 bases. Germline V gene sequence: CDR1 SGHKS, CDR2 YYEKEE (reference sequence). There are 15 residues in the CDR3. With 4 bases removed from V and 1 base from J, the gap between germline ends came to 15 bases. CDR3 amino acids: CASSRLAIGSYEQYF. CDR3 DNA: TGTGCCAGCAGCAGGCTAGCTATCGGGTCCTACGAGCAGTACTTC. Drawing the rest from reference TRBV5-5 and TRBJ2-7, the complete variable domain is DAGVTQSPTHLIKTRGQQVTLRCSPISGHKSVSWYQQVLGQGPQFIFQYYEKEERGRGNFPDRFSARQFPNYSSELNVNALLLGDSALYLCASSRLAIGSYEQYFGPGTRLTVT.

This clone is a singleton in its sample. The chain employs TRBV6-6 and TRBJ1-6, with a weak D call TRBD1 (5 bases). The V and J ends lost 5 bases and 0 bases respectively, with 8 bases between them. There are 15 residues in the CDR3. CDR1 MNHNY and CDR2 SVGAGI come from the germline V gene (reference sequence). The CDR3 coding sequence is TGTGCCAGCAGTCAAGACAGCTCCTATAATTCACCCCTCCACTTT. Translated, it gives CASSQDSSYNSPLHF.

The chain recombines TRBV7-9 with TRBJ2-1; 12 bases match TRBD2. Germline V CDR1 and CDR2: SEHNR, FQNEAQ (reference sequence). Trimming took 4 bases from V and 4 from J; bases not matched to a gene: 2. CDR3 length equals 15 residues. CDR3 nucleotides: TGTGCCAGCAGCTCCGGGACTAGCGGGTACAATGAGCAGTTCTTC. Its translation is CASSSGTSGYNEQFF.

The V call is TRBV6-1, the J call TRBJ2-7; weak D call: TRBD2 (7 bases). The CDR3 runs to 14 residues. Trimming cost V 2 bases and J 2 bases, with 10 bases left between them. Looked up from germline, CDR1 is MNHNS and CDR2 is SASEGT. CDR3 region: CASSERGGAYEQYF. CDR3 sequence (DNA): TGTGCCAGCAGTGAAAGGGGGGGAGCCTACGAGCAGTACTTC.

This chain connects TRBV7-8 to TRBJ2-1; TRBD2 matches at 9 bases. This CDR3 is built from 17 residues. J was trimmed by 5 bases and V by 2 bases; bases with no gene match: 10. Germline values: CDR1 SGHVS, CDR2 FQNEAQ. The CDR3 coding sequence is TGTGCCAGCAGCTTAACCCCGGCGGGAGGGCGTCACAATGAGCAGTTCTTC. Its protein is CASSLTPAGGRHNEQFF.

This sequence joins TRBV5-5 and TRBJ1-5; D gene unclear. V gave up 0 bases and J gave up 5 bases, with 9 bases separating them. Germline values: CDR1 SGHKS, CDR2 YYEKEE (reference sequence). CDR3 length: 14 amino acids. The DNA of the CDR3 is TGTGCCAGCAGCTTGGACGGCACTCATCAGCCCCAGCATTTT. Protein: CASSLDGTHQPQHF.

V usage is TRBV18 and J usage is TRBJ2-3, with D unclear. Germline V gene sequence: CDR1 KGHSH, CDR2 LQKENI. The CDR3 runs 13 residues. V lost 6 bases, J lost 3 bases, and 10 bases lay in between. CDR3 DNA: TGTGCCAGCTCCCTCATTGGGACAGATACGCAGTATTTT. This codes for CASSLIGTDTQYF.

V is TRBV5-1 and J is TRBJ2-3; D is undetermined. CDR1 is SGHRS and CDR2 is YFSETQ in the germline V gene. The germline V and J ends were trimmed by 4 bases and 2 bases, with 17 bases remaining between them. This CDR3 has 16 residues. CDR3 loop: CASSRDDMFNTDTQYF. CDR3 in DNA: TGCGCCAGCAGCCGTGATGACATGTTTAACACAGATACGCAGTATTTT.

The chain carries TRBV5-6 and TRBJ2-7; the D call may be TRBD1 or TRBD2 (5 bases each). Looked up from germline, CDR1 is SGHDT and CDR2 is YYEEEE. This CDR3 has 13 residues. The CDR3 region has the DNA TGTGCCAGCAGCTTATCCCGGGACGGGTACGAAAGGGTC. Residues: CASSLSRDGYERV.

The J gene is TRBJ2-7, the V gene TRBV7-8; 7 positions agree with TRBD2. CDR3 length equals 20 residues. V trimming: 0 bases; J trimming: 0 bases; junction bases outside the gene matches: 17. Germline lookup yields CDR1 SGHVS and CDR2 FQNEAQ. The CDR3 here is CASSLAGPRGAGRSSYEQYF. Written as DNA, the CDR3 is TGTGCCAGCAGCTTAGCGGGTCCCCGGGGAGCGGGAAGGAGCTCCTACGAGCAGTACTTC.

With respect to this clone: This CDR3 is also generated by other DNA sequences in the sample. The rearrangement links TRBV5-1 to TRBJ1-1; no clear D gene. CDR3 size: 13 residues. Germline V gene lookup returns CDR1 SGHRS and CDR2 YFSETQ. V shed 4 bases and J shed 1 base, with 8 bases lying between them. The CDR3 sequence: CASSPDGNTEAFF. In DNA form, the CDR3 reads TGCGCCAGCAGCCCGGACGGGAACACTGAAGCTTTCTTT.

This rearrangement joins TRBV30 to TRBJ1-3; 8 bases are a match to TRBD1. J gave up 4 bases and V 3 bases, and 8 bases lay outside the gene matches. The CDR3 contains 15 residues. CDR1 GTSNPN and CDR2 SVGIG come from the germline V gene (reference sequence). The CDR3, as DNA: TGTGCCTGGAGGACAACAGGGGGTGGAGGAAACACCATATATTTT. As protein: CAWRTTGGGGNTIYF.

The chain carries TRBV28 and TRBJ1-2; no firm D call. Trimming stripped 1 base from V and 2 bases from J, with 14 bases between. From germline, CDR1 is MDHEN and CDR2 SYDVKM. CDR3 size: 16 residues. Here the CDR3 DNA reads TGTGCCAGCAGTTTATTCCGCCCCGTGGGGAACTATGGCTACACCTTC. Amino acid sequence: CASSLFRPVGNYGYTF.

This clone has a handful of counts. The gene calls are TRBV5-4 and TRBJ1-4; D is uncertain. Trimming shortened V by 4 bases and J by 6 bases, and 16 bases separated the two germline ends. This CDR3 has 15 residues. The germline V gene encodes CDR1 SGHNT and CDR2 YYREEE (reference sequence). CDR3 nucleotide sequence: TGTGCCAGCAGCAGTGCGCGCGCACCGGATGAAAAACTGTTTTTT. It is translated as CASSSARAPDEKLFF.

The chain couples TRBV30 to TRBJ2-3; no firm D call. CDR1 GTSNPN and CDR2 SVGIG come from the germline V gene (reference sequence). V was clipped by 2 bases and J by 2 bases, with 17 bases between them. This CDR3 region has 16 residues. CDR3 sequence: CAWSKVLPRNTDTQYF. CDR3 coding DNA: TGTGCCTGGAGTAAAGTGTTGCCTAGAAACACAGATACGCAGTATTTT.

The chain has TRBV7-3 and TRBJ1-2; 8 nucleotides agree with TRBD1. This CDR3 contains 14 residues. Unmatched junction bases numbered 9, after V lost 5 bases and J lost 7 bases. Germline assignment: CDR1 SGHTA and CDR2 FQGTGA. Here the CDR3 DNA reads TGTGCCAGCAGCCCCGAGGGGGACAGGTCTGGCTACACCTTC. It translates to CASSPEGDRSGYTF. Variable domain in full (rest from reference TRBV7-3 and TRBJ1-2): GAGVSQTPSNKVTEKGKYVELRCDPISGHTALYWYRQSLGQGPEFLIYFQGTGAADDSGLPNDRFFAVRPEGSVSTLKIQRTERGDSAVYLCASSPEGDRSGYTFGSGTRLTVV.

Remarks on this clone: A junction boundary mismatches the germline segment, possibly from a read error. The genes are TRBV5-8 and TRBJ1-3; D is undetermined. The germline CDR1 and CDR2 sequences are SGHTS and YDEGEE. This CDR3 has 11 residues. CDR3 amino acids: CASRELSRENF. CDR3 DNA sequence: TGTGCCAGCCGTGAACTTAGCCGGGAGAATTTT.

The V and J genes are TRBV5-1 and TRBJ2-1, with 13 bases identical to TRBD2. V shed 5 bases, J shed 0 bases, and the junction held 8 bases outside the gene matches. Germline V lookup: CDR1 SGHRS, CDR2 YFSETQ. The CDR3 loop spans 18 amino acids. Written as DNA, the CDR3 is TGCGCCAGCAGTCCGGGACTAGCGGGGTTCTCCTCCTACAATGAGCAGTTCTTC. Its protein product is CASSPGLAGFSSYNEQFF.

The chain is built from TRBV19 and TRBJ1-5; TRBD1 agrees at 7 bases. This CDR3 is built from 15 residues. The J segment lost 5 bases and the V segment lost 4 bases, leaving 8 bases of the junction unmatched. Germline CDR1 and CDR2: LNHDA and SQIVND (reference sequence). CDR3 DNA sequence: TGTGCCAGTAGTACCTACGGGACAGCCTATCAGCCCCAGCATTTT. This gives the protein CASSTYGTAYQPQHF. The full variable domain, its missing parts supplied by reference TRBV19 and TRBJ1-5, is DGGITQSPKYLFRKEGQNVTLSCEQNLNHDAMYWYRQDPGQGLRLIYYSQIVNDFQKGDIAEGYSVSREKKESFPLTVTSAQKNPTAFYLCASSTYGTAYQPQHFGDGTRLSIL.

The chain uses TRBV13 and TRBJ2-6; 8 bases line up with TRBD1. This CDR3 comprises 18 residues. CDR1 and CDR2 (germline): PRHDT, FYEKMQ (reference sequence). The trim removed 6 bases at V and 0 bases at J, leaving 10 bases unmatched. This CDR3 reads CASRRTGWGSSGANVLTF. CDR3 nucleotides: TGTGCCAGCAGGAGGACAGGGTGGGGGAGCTCTGGGGCCAACGTCCTGACTTTC. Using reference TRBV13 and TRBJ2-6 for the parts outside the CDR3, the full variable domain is AAGVIQSPRHLIKEKRETATLKCYPIPRHDTVYWYQQGPGQDPQFLISFYEKMQSDKGSIPDRFSAQQFSDYHSELNMSSLELGDSALYFCASRRTGWGSSGANVLTFGAGSRLTVL.

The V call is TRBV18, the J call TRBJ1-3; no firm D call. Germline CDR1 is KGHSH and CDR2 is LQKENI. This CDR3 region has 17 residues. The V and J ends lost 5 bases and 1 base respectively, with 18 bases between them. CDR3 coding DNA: TGTGCCAGCTCAAACACAATCACCGGGGAATCTGGAAACACCATATATTTT. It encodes CASSNTITGESGNTIYF.

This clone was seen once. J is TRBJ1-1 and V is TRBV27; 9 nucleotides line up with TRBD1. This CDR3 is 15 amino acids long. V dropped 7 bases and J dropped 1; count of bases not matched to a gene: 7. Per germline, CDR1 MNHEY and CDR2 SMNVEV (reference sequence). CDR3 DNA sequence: TGTGCCAGCAAGCTAGACAGGGGGAGGAACACTGAAGCTTTCTTT. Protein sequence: CASKLDRGRNTEAFF.

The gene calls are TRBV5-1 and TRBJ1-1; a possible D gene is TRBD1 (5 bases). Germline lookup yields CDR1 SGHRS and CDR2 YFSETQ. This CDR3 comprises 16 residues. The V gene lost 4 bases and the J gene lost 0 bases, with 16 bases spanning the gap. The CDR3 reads CASSNSGTGLNTEAFF. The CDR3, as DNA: TGCGCCAGCAGCAACTCCGGGACGGGATTGAACACTGAAGCTTTCTTT.

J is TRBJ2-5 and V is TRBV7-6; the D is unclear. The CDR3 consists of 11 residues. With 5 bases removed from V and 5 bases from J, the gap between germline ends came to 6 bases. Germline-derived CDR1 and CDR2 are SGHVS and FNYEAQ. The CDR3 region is CASSPRETQYF. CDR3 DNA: TGTGCCAGCAGCCCCCGGGAGACCCAGTACTTC.

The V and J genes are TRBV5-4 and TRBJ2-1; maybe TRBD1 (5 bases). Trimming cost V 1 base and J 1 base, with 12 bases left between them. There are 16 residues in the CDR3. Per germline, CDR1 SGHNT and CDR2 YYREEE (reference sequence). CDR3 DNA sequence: TGTGCCAGCAGCTTGAAGGGGCTTAAATCCTACAATGAGCAGTTCTTC. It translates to CASSLKGLKSYNEQFF. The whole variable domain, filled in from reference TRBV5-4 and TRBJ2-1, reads ETGVTQSPTHLIKTRGQQVTLRCSSQSGHNTVSWYQQALGQGPQFIFQYYREEENGRGNFPPRFSGLQFPNYSSELNVNALELDDSALYLCASSLKGLKSYNEQFFGPGTRLTVL.

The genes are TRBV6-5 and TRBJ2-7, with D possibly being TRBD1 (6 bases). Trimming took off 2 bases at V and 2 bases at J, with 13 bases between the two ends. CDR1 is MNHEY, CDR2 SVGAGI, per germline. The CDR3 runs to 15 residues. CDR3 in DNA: TGTGCCAGCAGTTACAACGGACAGATAACCTACGAGCAGTACTTC. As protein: CASSYNGQITYEQYF.